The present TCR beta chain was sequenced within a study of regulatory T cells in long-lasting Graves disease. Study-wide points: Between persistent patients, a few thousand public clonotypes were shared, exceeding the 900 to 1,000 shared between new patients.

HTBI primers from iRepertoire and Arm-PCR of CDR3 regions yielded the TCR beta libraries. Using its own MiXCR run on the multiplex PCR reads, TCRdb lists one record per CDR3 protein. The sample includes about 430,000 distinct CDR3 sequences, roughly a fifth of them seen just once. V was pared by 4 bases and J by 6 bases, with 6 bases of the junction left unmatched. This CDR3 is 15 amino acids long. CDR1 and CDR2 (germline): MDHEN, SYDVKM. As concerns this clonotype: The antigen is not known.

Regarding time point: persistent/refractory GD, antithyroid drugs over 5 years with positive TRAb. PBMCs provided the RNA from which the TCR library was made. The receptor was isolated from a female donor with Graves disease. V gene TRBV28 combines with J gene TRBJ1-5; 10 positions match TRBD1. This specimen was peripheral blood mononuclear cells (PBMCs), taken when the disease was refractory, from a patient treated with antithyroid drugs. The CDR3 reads CASSSGQGTGQPQHF. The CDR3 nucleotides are TGTGCCAGCAGTTCGGGACAGGGGACGGGTCAGCCCCAGCATTTT.